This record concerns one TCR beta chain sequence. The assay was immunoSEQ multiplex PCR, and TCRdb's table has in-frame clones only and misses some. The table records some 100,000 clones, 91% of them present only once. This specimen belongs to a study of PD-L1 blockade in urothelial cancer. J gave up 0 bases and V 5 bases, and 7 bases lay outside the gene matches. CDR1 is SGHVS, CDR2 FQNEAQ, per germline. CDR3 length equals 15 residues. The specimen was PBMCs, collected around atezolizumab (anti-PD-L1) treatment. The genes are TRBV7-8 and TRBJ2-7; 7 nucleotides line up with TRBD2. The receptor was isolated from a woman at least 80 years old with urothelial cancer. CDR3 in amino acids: CASSLSGTSSYEQYF. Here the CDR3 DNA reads TGTGCCAGCAGCCTCAGCGGGACGAGCTCCTACGAGCAGTACTTC.